This record looks at one T cell receptor beta chain sequence and its context. With a J-beta primer mix and a sample-barcoded 5' primer, a second PCR ran 7 to 11 cycles. A minimum of 2.5 million CDR3-containing paired-end reads was obtained for each sample. MiXCR, applied by TCRdb to the 5' RACE reads, yields one record per CDR3 protein. The sample comprises about 290,000 distinct CDR3 sequences, 25% to 30% of which are singletons, and 29% rests with the top ten. This sample stems from a study of blood T cells in healthy people across ages. Germline assignment: CDR1 KGHSH and CDR2 LQKENI. Trimming pared 2 bases from V and 1 base from J, leaving 12 bases between. This CDR3 has 16 amino acids.

The chain carries TRBV18 and TRBJ1-5; D is uncertain. Specimen: blood. The origin of this receptor is a woman in her sixties or seventies in good health. Here the CDR3 reads CASSPGVGSSNQPQHF. The CDR3 DNA reads as TGTGCCAGCTCACCAGGGGTCGGGTCGAGCAATCAGCCCCAGCATTTT.